This entry is about one T cell receptor (beta chain). Its cognate antigen has yet to be identified. No base-level quality is on record; no much larger clone is a single base apart. Taken with the paper, the label for time point translates to: blood 2 weeks post-SBRT. In the paper's terms, the treatment or condition label means: 15 Gy SBRT to primary tumor, nephrectomy 4 weeks later. To track tumor-enriched clonotypes, serial peripheral blood was sampled from radiation-treated patients at baseline and at 2 weeks and 4 weeks after SBRT. Every patient's renal cell carcinoma showed clear cell pathology. Genomic DNA for TCR sequencing was prepared using the QIAamp DNA Blood Mini Kit (Qiagen). Only samples passing all quality control checks were included in the analyses. The immunoSEQ kit was used, according to the manufacturer's recommendations, to generate TCR beta libraries from genomic DNA. To prepare libraries, a first multiplex PCR with proprietary primers was run, followed by a second PCR that added unique barcodes, and a bead cleanup was done after each round. Each sample batch included a kit-provided positive control reaction and a negative control reaction. The final libraries were assessed on an Agilent 4200 TapeStation D1000 ScreenTape, pooled by volume, and quantified by qPCR. Sequencing ran on an Illumina NextSeq500 with a MidOutput 150-cycle cartridge, using 156 Read1 and 15 Index1 cycles with kit custom primers. The pooled library was loaded at approximately 1 pM with an approximately 22% PhiX control spike-in. The study's processing was this. Vendor-processed data were analyzed in R, and a clonotype was defined as all T cells sharing the same CDR3 nucleotide sequence. In the clone abundance analyses, frequencies were normalized to the 10,000 most abundant clones in each sample. Public T cell clones, averaging fewer than five per sample, were removed before analysis. A difference in abundance of at least 32-fold between compartments was used to define tumor-enriched and baseline blood-enriched clonotypes. A beta-binomial differential abundance model was applied to find clonotypes that expanded or contracted between blood time points. Tumor-blood repertoire similarity was measured with the Baroni-Urbani and Buser coefficient, and group comparisons used two-tailed Wilcoxon tests in R. Here the immuneACCESS table is served through TCRdb, limited to in-frame sequences with V and J called. Missing clones are a known gap in these copies; in checked studies unresolved V genes cover under half, and the rest lacks a known reason. V and J calls and clone size are as listed in that table; D and trimming were resolved from the DNA. This sample gives tens of thousands of clones in total; approximately 86% of them show up just once. Of the sample, approximately 22% falls within the top ten clones.

This record comes from a study of radiation and T cells in renal cell carcinoma (dated by TCRdb to between 2020 and 2021). Turning to the overall study: The samples were drawn from a clinical trial, where primary renal cell carcinomas were treated with 15 Gy of stereotactic body radiation therapy and then removed by nephrectomy 4 weeks afterward. In total, some 52 samples underwent TCR beta sequencing: approximately 26 tumors plus 27 peripheral blood samples. In the 40 to 60 samples combined, 4,016,671 unique CDR3 nucleotide sequences were found, encoding approximately 2,800,000 unique CDR3 amino acid sequences.

Results and caveats for the whole study, not just this receptor: Changes in the blood repertoire were not tracked past 4 weeks after treatment. Because no pretreatment tumor biopsies were available, whether clonotypes were present in the tumor at baseline could not be determined. An increase in top tumor clonotypes in blood was observed from baseline to 2 weeks post-radiation, followed by contraction by 4 weeks, which was taken to suggest transient expansion of tumor-resident clones. Effects of radiation dose or scheduling on the TCR repertoire could not be addressed with the single-armed trial design.

According to the germline V gene, CDR1 reads SGHRS and CDR2 reads YFSETQ. Measured from the cysteine to the phenylalanine, the CDR3 is 14 residues long. Only the CDR3 region is kept as DNA, spanning 42 bases read in frame from base 1. The receptor comes from a woman in her forties or fifties with renal cell carcinoma. The source material was blood, sampled from a patient whose treatment included radiotherapy and nephrectomy. Rearrangement joined TRBV5-1 to TRBJ2-5, with the D gene not clear enough to name. Near its end, the DNA agrees better with TRBJ2-7, so the J call may be wrong. The DNA sequence reads TGCGCCAGCAGCTCGGGCCACGCTACCTACGAGCAGTACTTC. This encodes CASSSGHATYEQYF.